The 21 T cell receptor beta chains presented below share a single source sample, sequenced in a study of PD-1 blockade in classical Hodgkin lymphoma. Noted time point: newly diagnosed, previously untreated cHL patient sample. Researchers report purifying CD4+ T cells from thawed PBMCs by magnetic negative selection. TCRdb's copy holds only in-frame clones and misses some; the assay was immunoSEQ multiplex PCR. This table holds 24,000 or so clones, about 89% found once. Sequenced input: CD4+ T cells from blood. These receptors originate from a human donor with classical Hodgkin lymphoma.

V is TRBV7-2 and J is TRBJ1-5; no firm D call. V was cut by 7 bases and J by 2 bases, with 9 bases left in between. This CDR3 comprises 13 residues. CDR1 and CDR2 from the germline V gene are SGHTA and FQGNSA. Written as DNA, the CDR3 is TGTGCCAGCACCCGACTGGGCAATCAGCCCCAGCATTTT. Its protein product is CASTRLGNQPQHF. Based on the CDR3 plus reference TRBV7-2 and TRBJ1-5, the full variable domain is GAGVSQSPSNKVTEKGKDVELRCDPISGHTALYWYRQSLGQGLEFLIYFQGNSAPDKSGLPSDRFSAERTGGSVSTLTIQRTQQEDSAVYLCASTRLGNQPQHFGDGTRLSIL.

The V and J genes are TRBV7-3 and TRBJ1-2; the match to TRBD1 covers 7 bases. This CDR3 is built from 13 residues. Per germline, CDR1 SGHTA and CDR2 FQGTGA. V shed 6 bases, J shed 2 bases, and the junction held 3 bases outside the gene matches. CDR3 sequence reads: CASSPGQNYGYTF. CDR3 DNA sequence: TGTGCCAGCAGTCCGGGACAGAACTATGGCTACACCTTC.

This sequence joins TRBV28 and TRBJ2-7; 11 bases line up with TRBD1. The junction had 4 bases not matched to a gene; V was cut back by 2 bases and J by 1 base. The CDR3 loop spans 16 amino acids. Germline CDR1 MDHEN, CDR2 SYDVKM. The CDR3, as DNA: TGTGCCAGCAGTTTACCGGGGACAGGGGGATCCTACGAGCAGTACTTC. This sequence encodes CASSLPGTGGSYEQYF.

A word on this clone: This CDR3 is also generated by other DNA sequences in the sample. This chain joins TRBV30 and TRBJ2-5; possible D gene TRBD1, 6 bases. Deletions cut 0 bases from V and 2 bases from J, with 7 bases between. CDR3 length: 13 amino acids. CDR1 and CDR2 from the germline V gene are GTSNPN and SVGIG (reference sequence). The CDR3 sequence is CAWSVRGQETQYF. CDR3 nucleotide sequence: TGTGCCTGGAGTGTGAGGGGGCAAGAGACCCAGTACTTC.

The V call is TRBV7-8, the J call TRBJ2-2; D gene uncertain. CDR1 and CDR2 (germline): SGHVS, FQNEAQ. This CDR3 has 13 residues. The V gene lost 3 bases and the J gene lost 5 bases, with 7 bases spanning the gap. The CDR3 loop reads CASSFSSTGELFF. CDR3 nucleotide sequence: TGTGCCAGCAGCTTTTCATCAACCGGGGAGCTGTTTTTT. Supplemented by reference TRBV7-8 and TRBJ2-2, the full variable domain reads GAGVSQSPRYKVAKRGQDVALRCDPISGHVSLFWYQQALGQGPEFLTYFQNEAQLDKSGLPSDRFFAERPEGSVSTLKIQRTQQEDSAVYLCASSFSSTGELFFGEGSRLTVL.

The rearrangement joins TRBV7-2 to TRBJ2-2, with 7 positions matching TRBD2. Unmatched junction bases numbered 4, after V lost 2 bases and J lost 1 base. CDR3 length equals 16 residues. Germline-derived CDR1 and CDR2 are SGHTA and FQGNSA. The CDR3: CASSLNGGRNTGELFF. DNA for the CDR3: TGTGCCAGCAGCTTAAACGGGGGGAGGAACACCGGGGAGCTGTTTTTT.

This chain joins TRBV2 and TRBJ2-3; tentatively, D is TRBD1 (6 bases). The ends were cut back, 3 bases at V and 4 bases at J, with 14 bases in the middle. Germline-derived CDR1 and CDR2 are SNHLY and FYNNEI. This CDR3 is 15 amino acids long. CDR3 coding DNA: TGTGCCAGCAGTGATTCAGGGGCGTCGGCAGATACGCAGTATTTT. Amino acids: CASSDSGASADTQYF.

J is TRBJ2-7 and V is TRBV6-1; 7 nucleotides match TRBD2. The CDR3 is 13 amino acids. From germline, CDR1 is MNHNS and CDR2 SASEGT. After removal of 6 bases from V and 4 bases from J, the junction contained 6 bases not matched to a gene. The CDR3: CASRIPGGYEQYF. As DNA, the CDR3 is TGTGCCAGCAGGATCCCGGGAGGATACGAGCAGTACTTC.

The rearrangement links TRBV5-1 to TRBJ2-7; possible D gene TRBD1, 6 bases. Trimming cost V 0 bases and J 5 bases, with 12 bases left between them. CDR1 is SGHRS and CDR2 is YFSETQ in the germline V gene. This CDR3 region has 14 residues. The CDR3 bases are TGCGCCAGCAGCTTGGTAGGGGGACAAAACGAGCAGTACTTC. Residues: CASSLVGGQNEQYF.

V gene TRBV11-3 combines with J gene TRBJ2-1; D is uncertain. The CDR3 length is 13 residues. Looked up from germline, CDR1 is SGHNT and CDR2 is YENEEA. V was pared by 2 bases and J by 10 bases, with 12 bases between. The CDR3 region is CASSLLALGEQFF. CDR3 nucleotides: TGTGCCAGCAGCTTACTCGCCCTTGGGGAGCAGTTCTTC.

V is TRBV7-3 and J is TRBJ2-2; maybe TRBD1 (6 bases). CDR1 and CDR2 from the germline V gene are SGHTA and FQGTGA. The germline V and J ends were trimmed by 5 bases and 5 bases, with 12 bases remaining between them. The CDR3 consists of 14 residues. CDR3 sequence (DNA): TGTGCCAGCAGCCCCCAACAGGGAACCGGGGAGCTGTTTTTT. Amino acids: CASSPQQGTGELFF.

The V call is TRBV6-6, the J call TRBJ1-4, with unresolved D. V lost 10 bases and J lost 7, with 10 bases in between. CDR3 length: 11 residues. Per germline, CDR1 MNHNY and CDR2 SVGAGI (reference sequence). The CDR3 sequence is CATQRTEKLFF. The CDR3 DNA is TGTGCCACTCAACGGACTGAAAAACTGTTTTTT.

This rearrangement joins TRBV5-4 to TRBJ2-1; D is ambiguous. Germline CDR1 SGHNT, CDR2 YYREEE (reference sequence). The CDR3 spans 13 residues. Trimming pared 6 bases from V and 3 bases from J, leaving 10 bases between. CDR3 sequence (DNA): TGTGCCAGCAACCCAGCACACTACAATGAGCAGTTCTTC. Translation: CASNPAHYNEQFF.

This clone occurred a few times. The V and J genes are TRBV5-1 and TRBJ1-1; a possible D gene is TRBD1 (5 bases). This CDR3 contains 13 residues. Germline CDR1 is SGHRS and CDR2 is YFSETQ. Between the trimmed V and J ends, which lost 4 bases and 0 bases, there was a span of 7 bases. The CDR3 DNA reads as TGCGCCAGCAGCCAGGGAATGAACACTGAAGCTTTCTTT. Protein sequence: CASSQGMNTEAFF.

The chain recombines TRBV5-5 with TRBJ2-6; D not resolved. There are 15 residues in the CDR3. V lost 1 base and J 1 base, leaving 6 bases between the germline ends. Germline values: CDR1 SGHKS, CDR2 YYEKEE (reference sequence). DNA for the CDR3: TGTGCCAGCAGCTTGAGGGATTCTGGGGCCAACGTCCTGACTTTC. Residues: CASSLRDSGANVLTF.

The gene calls are TRBV7-2 and TRBJ2-7, with TRBD2 as a possible D gene (6 bases). The CDR3 length is 16 residues. Trimming removed 5 bases at V and 2 bases at J, with 19 bases between. Germline CDR1 reads SGHTA; CDR2 reads FQGNSA. The CDR3 sequence is CASSPPAGTITYEQYF. The CDR3 nucleotides read TGTGCCAGCAGCCCTCCGGCGGGGACCATAACCTACGAGCAGTACTTC. The whole variable domain, remainder taken from reference TRBV7-2 and TRBJ2-7, is GAGVSQSPSNKVTEKGKDVELRCDPISGHTALYWYRQSLGQGLEFLIYFQGNSAPDKSGLPSDRFSAERTGGSVSTLTIQRTQQEDSAVYLCASSPPAGTITYEQYFGPGTRLTVT.

The chain recombines TRBV6-5 with TRBJ1-6; tentative D call: TRBD1 (6 bases). The germline V and J ends were trimmed by 4 bases and 4 bases, with 11 bases remaining between them. Germline V gene sequence: CDR1 MNHEY, CDR2 SVGAGI. The length of the CDR3 is 15 residues. The chain's CDR3 is CASSFEGGYNSPLHF. The CDR3 DNA is TGTGCCAGCAGTTTCGAAGGGGGGTATAATTCACCCCTCCACTTT.

For the CDR3, the DNA is TGTGCCAGCTCACCAATGGGATCCCAGCCCCAGCATTTT. It encodes CASSPMGSQPQHF. The genes are TRBV18 and TRBJ1-5; D call uncertain. Germline assignment: CDR1 KGHSH and CDR2 LQKENI. This CDR3 has 13 amino acids. V was trimmed by 2 bases and J by 7 bases, leaving 9 bases between them. Filled out from reference TRBV18 and TRBJ1-5, the complete variable domain reads NAGVMQNPRHLVRRRGQEARLRCSPMKGHSHVYWYRQLPEEGLKFMVYLQKENIIDESGMPKERFSAEFPKEGPSILRIQQVVRGDSAAYFCASSPMGSQPQHFGDGTRLSIL.

V gene TRBV7-9 combines with J gene TRBJ2-4; a possible D gene is TRBD1 (6 bases). The germline V gene encodes CDR1 SEHNR and CDR2 FQNEAQ (reference sequence). The CDR3 is 15 residues long. Trimming cost V 5 bases and J 6 bases, with 17 bases left between them. CDR3 residues: CASSPKYRVGNIQYF. Here the CDR3 DNA reads TGTGCCAGCAGCCCCAAGTACAGGGTAGGAAACATTCAGTACTTC. The full variable domain, rest sourced from reference TRBV7-9 and TRBJ2-4, is DTGVSQNPRHKITKRGQNVTFRCDPISEHNRLYWYRQTLGQGPEFLTYFQNEAQLEKSRLLSDRFSAERPKGSFSTLEIQRTEQGDSAMYLCASSPKYRVGNIQYFGAGTRLSVL.

The rearrangement joins TRBV29-1 to TRBJ2-4; D is unresolved. The CDR3 length is 13 residues. Trimming removed 1 base at V and 0 bases at J, with 4 bases between. Germline CDR1 reads SQVTM; CDR2 reads ANQGSEA. The CDR3 DNA follows: TGCAGCGTTGAAGTGGGAGCCAAAAACATTCAGTACTTC. It yields the protein CSVEVGAKNIQYF.

This chain uses TRBV6-1 with TRBJ2-5; 7 bases are shared with TRBD1. V was clipped by 7 bases and J by 5 bases; unmatched bases: 13. CDR3 length: 15 amino acids. From germline, CDR1 is MNHNS and CDR2 SASEGT. The CDR3 nucleotides read TGTGCCAGCACCGTTCCGGCAGGGGGAATGGAGACCCAGTACTTC. It yields the protein CASTVPAGGMETQYF.